This T cell receptor beta chain was obtained from a study of T cell responses to AZD1222 COVID-19 vaccine (dated by TCRdb to about 2021). Regarding the research as a whole: A total of 230 to 250 trial participants underwent TCR sequencing, of whom approximately 210 received two doses of AZD1222 and around 26 received two doses of the MenACWY control vaccine. Trial participants were enrolled by age into subgroups of 18-55, 56-69 and 70-plus years, and around 150, 29 and 61 TCR-sequenced participants, respectively, were included in these subgroups. The paper as a whole reports these results and caveats: Participants were mostly white British, with more females than males. The authors suggested clonal diversity may have been underestimated. The 56-69-year group was small, and its depth increase did not reach significance, likely because of low power. CD4 TCRs associated with the vaccine covered the entire spike protein, and the dominant responses were in regions 160-218 and 743-854. After two AZD1222 doses, both the breadth and the depth of spike-specific TCRs were significantly higher than at day 0 and than in MenACWY recipients. Only a handful of AZD1222 recipients were SARS-CoV-2 seropositive at baseline, limiting conclusions about previously exposed vaccinees. Nearly half of unique spike-specific TCRs reportedly recognized epitopes outside regions mutated in the B.1.351 and B.1.1.7 variants. Because no samples from the day 14 peak response were available, repertoires could be characterized only after the peak T cell response.

From a lookup of the germline V gene, CDR1 and CDR2 are SGDLS and YYNGEE. Taken from cysteine to phenylalanine, the CDR3 has 17 residues. Only CDR3 DNA is held: 51 bases, read in frame from base 1. V has 6 bases trimmed and J has 6 bases trimmed; junction bases matching no gene number 12. The CDR3 regions of human TCRbeta chains were analyzed by immunosequencing. In the source study's methods: TCRs in the repertoires were compared against a reference library of SARS-CoV-2-specific TCRs that had been generated with the MIRA antigen-specificity platform. Breadth meant the fraction of unique TCRs that were SARS-CoV-2-associated, whereas depth meant the fraction of total T cells that were SARS-CoV-2-associated. Using the MIRA data, every spike-specific TCR was mapped to the spike region that the TCR reacted to and assigned to either a CD4 or a CD8 class. Log10-transformed breadth and depth values were compared by one-way ANOVA with Sidak's multiple comparisons tests. TCRdb took this table from immuneACCESS and kept in-frame rearrangements with V and J called. Such tables lack part of the clones; where checked against another copy, unresolved V genes explain under half of the gap, and the rest is unexplained. V and J calls and clone size are those listed in that table; D and trimming were worked out from the DNA. This sample holds around 120,000 clones; about 93% were observed only once. The ten largest clones capture around 5% of the sample.

A word on this clone: Its antigen target is currently unknown. Within one base of it there is no much larger clone, and no base qualities were kept.

The intended sense of this specimen's time point label: about 28 days (+/-7) after the second vaccine dose. AZD1222 recipients given second doses at about 4 weeks or at about 12 weeks were pooled, since spike-specific TCR depth and breadth were not found to differ between the two schedules. Vaccinee samples came from UK trials COV001 and COV002, including a single-blind randomized controlled phase 2/3 trial of AZD1222 (ChAdOx1 nCoV-19) in healthy adults. For TCRbeta chain sequencing, PBMC samples from trial participants were taken at day 0 and at day 28 after the second dose. This specimen was peripheral blood, taken 28 days after the second AZD1222 dose. The chain joins TRBV9 to TRBJ2-1, with 13 bases aligning to TRBD2. This TCR was recovered from an adult who received the AZD1222 COVID-19 vaccine. CDR3 reads: CASIPGGGLAGLNEQFF. The nucleotide sequence reads as follows: TGTGCCAGCATCCCGGGGGGGGGACTAGCGGGACTCAATGAGCAGTTCTTC.